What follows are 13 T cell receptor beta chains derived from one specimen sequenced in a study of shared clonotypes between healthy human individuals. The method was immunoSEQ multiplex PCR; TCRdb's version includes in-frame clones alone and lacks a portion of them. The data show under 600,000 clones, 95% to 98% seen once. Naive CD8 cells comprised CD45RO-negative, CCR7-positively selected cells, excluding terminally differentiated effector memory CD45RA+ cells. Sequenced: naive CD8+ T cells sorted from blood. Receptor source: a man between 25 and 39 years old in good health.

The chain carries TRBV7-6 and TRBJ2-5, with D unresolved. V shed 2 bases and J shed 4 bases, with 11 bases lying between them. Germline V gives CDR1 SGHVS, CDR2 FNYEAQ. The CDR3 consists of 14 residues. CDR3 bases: TGTGCCAGCAGCTTATATGATCCCGGAGAGACCCAGTACTTC. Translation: CASSLYDPGETQYF.

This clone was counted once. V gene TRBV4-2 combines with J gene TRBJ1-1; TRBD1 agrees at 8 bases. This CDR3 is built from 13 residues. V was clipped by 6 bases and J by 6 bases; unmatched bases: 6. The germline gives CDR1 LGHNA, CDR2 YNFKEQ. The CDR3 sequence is CASSPGGKAEAFF. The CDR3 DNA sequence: TGTGCCAGCAGTCCAGGGGGCAAGGCTGAAGCTTTCTTT.

The chain's CDR3 is CASSRQEGSLNYGYTF. CDR3 in DNA: TGTGCCAGCAGTCGACAGGAGGGCTCTCTAAACTATGGCTACACCTTC. The gene calls are TRBV6-6 and TRBJ1-2; tentatively, D is TRBD1 (6 bases). Germline lookup yields CDR1 MNHNY and CDR2 SVGAGI (reference sequence). V was trimmed by 5 bases and J by 2 bases, leaving 18 bases between them. The CDR3 totals 16 residues.

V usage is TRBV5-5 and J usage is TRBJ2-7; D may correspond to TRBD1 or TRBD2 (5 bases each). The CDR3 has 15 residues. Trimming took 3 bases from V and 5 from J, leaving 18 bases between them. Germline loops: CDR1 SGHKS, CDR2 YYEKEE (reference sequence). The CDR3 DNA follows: TGTGCCAGCAGCTGGGACCCCTTTTCAAGCGACGAGCAGTACTTC. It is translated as CASSWDPFSSDEQYF.

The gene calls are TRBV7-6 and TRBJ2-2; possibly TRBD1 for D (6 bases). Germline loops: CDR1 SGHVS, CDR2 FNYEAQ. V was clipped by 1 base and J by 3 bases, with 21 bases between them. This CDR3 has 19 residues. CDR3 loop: CASSLVAGVNYPYTGELFF. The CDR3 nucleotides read TGTGCCAGCAGCTTAGTTGCAGGGGTAAATTACCCGTACACCGGGGAGCTGTTTTTT.

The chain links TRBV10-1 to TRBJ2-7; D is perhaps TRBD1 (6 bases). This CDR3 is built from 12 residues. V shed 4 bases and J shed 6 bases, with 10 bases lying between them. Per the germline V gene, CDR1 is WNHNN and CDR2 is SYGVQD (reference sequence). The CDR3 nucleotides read TGCGCCAGCAGTGGTACAGGGCCCGAGCAGTACTTC. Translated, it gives CASSGTGPEQYF.

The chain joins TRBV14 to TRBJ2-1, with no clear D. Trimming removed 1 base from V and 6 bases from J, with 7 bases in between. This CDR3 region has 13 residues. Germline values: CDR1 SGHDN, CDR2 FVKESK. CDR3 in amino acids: CASSQGFVNEQFF. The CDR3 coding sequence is TGTGCCAGCAGCCAAGGGTTCGTCAATGAGCAGTTCTTC.

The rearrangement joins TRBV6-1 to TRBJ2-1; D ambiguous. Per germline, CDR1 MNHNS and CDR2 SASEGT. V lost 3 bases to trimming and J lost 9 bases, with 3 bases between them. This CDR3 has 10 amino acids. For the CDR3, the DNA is TGTGCCAGCAGTGAGTTTGAGCAGTTCTTC. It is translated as CASSEFEQFF.

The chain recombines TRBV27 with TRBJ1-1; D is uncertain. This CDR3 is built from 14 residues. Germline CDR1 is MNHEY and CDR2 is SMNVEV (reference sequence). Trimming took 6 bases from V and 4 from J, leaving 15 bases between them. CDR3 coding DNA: TGTGCCAGCAGGTCGTTCGGTGGAGGCACTGAAGCTTTCTTT. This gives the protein CASRSFGGGTEAFF.

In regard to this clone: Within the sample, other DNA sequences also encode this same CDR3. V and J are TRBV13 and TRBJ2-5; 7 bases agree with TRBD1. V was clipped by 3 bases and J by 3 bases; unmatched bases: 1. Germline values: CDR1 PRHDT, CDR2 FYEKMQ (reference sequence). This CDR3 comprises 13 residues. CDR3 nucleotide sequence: TGTGCCAGCAGCTTCACAGGGGAAGAGACCCAGTACTTC. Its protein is CASSFTGEETQYF.

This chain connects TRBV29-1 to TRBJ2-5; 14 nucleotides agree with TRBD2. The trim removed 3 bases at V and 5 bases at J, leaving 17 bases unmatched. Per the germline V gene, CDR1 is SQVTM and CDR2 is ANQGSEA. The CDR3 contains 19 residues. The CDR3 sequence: CSVETDPGTSGSTGETQYF. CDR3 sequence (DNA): TGCAGCGTTGAGACGGATCCCGGGACTAGCGGGAGTACTGGGGAGACCCAGTACTTC. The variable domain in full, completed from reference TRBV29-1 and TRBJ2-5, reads SAVISQKPSRDICQRGTSLTIQCQVDSQVTMMFWYRQQPGQSLTLIATANQGSEATYESGFVIDKFPISRPNLTFSTLTVSNMSPEDSSIYLCSVETDPGTSGSTGETQYFGPGTRLLVL.

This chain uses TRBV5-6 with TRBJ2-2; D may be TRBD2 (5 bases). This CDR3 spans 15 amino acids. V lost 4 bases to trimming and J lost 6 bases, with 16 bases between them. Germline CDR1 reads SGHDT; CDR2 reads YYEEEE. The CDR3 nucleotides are TGTGCCAGCAGCCGACGAGGGTTGGGCTCCGGGGAGCTGTTTTTT. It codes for CASSRRGLGSGELFF. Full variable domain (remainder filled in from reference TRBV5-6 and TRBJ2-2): DAGVTQSPTHLIKTRGQQVTLRCSPKSGHDTVSWYQQALGQGPQFIFQYYEEEERQRGNFPDRFSGHQFPNYSSELNVNALLLGDSALYLCASSRRGLGSGELFFGEGSRLTVL.

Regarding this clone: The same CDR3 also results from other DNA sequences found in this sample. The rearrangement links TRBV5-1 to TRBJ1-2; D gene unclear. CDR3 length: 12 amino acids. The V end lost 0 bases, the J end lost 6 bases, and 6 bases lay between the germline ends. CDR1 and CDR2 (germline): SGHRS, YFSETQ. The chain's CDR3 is CASSLASDGYTF. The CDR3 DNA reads TGCGCCAGCAGCTTGGCTAGTGATGGCTACACCTTC. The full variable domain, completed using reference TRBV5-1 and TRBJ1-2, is KAGVTQTPRYLIKTRGQQVTLSCSPISGHRSVSWYQQTPGQGLQFLFEYFSETQRNKGNFPGRFSGRQFSNSRSEMNVSTLELGDSALYLCASSLASDGYTFGSGTRLTVV.